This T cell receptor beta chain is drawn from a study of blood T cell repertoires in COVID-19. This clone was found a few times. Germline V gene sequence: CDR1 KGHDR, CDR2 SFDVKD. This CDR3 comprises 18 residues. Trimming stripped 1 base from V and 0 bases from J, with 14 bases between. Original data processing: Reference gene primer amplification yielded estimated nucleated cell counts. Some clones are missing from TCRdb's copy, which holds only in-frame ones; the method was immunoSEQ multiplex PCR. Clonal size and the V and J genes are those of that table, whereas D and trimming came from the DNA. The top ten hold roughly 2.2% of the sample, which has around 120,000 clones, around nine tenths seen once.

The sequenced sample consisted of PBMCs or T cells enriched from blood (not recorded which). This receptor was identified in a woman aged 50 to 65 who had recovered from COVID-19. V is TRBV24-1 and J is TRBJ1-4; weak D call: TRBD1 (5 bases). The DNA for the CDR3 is TGTGCCACCAGTGATTTATTACAGGCCCTTGCAACTAATGAAAAACTGTTTTTT. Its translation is CATSDLLQALATNEKLFF.